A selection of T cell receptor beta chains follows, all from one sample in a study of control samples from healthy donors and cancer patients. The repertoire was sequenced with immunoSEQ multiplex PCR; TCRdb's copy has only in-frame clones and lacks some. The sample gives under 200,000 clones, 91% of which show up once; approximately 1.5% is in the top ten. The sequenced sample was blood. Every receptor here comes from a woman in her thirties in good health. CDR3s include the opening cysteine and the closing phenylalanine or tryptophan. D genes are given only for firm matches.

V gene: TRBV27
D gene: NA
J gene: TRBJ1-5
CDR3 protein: CASSLVKGNQPQHF
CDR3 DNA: TGTGCCAGCAGTTTAGTTAAGGGCAATCAGCCCCAGCATTTT

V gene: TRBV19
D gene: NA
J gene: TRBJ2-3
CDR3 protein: CASSIGAASTDTQYF
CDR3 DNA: TGTGCCAGTAGTATCGGAGCGGCTAGCACAGATACGCAGTATTTT

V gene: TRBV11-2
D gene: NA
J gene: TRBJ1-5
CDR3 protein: CASSLDADSNQPQHF
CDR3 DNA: TGTGCCAGCAGCTTAGATGCCGATAGCAATCAGCCCCAGCATTTT

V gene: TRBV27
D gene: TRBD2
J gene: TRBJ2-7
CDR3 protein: CASTRLAGEYEQYF
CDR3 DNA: TGTGCCAGCACCAGACTAGCGGGAGAATACGAGCAGTACTTC

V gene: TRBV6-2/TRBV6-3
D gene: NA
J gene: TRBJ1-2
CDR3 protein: CASSGQYYGYTF
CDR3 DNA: TGTGCCAGCAGTGGACAGTACTATGGCTACACCTTC

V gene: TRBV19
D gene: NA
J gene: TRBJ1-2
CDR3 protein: CASSMRQFFGYTF
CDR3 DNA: TGTGCCAGTAGTATGAGACAGTTTTTTGGCTACACCTTC

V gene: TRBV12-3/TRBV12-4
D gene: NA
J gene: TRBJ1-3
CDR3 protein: CASSYRGNTIYF
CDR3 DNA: TGTGCCAGCAGTTACAGGGGAAACACCATATATTTT

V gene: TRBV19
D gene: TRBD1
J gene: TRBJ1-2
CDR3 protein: CASSFQGADYGYTF
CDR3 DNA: TGTGCCAGTAGTTTCCAGGGGGCAGACTATGGCTACACCTTC

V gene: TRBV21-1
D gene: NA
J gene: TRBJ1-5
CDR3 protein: CASSPNQPQHF
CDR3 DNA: TGTGCCAGCAGCCCTAATCAGCCCCAGCATTTT

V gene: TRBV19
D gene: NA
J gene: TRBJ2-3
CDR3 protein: CASSFDVGTDTQYF
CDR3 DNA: TGTGCCAGTAGTTTCGACGTCGGCACAGATACGCAGTATTTT

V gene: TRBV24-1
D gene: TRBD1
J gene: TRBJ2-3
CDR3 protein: CATGQGSDTQYF
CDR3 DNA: TGTGCCACCGGACAGGGGTCAGATACGCAGTATTTT

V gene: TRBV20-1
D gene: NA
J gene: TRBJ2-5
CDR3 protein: CSARLGETQYF
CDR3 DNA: TGCAGTGCTAGACTAGGGGAGACCCAGTACTTC

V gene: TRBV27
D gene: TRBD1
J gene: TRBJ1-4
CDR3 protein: CASSVTGGGEKLFF
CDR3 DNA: TGTGCCAGCAGTGTCACAGGGGGCGGTGAAAAACTGTTTTTT

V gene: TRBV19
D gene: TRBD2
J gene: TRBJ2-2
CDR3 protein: CASSTTSYTGELFF
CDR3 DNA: TGTGCCAGTAGTACGACTAGCTACACCGGGGAGCTGTTTTTT

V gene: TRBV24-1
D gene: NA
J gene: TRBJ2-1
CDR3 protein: CATSEPRTTSYNEQFF
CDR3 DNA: TGTGCCACCAGTGAGCCCCGGACGACTTCCTACAATGAGCAGTTCTTC

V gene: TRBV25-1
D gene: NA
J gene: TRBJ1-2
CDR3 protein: CASSEYGDVGYGYTF
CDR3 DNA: TGTGCCAGCAGTGAATATGGGGACGTCGGCTATGGCTACACCTTC

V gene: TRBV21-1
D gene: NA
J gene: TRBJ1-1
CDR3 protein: CASSPRTGMETEAFF
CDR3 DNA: TGTGCCAGCAGCCCCCGGACAGGGATGGAAACTGAAGCTTTCTTT

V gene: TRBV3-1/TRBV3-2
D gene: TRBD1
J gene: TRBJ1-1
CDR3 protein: CASSAPTGGSTEAFF
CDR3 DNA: TGTGCCAGCAGCGCCCCCACAGGGGGATCCACTGAAGCTTTCTTT

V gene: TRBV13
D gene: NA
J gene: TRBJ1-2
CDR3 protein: CASSLGTGTNYGYTF
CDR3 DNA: TGTGCCAGCAGCTTAGGGACAGGAACTAACTATGGCTACACCTTC

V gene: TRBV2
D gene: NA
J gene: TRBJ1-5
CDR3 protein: CASSEALLGQYNQPQHF
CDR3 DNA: TGTGCCAGCAGTGAAGCGCTTCTGGGACAATACAATCAGCCCCAGCATTTT

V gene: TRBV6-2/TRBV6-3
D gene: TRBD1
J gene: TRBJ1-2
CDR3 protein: CASSPRGRTNYGYTF
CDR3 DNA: TGTGCCAGCAGTCCCAGGGGGCGAACAAACTATGGCTACACCTTC

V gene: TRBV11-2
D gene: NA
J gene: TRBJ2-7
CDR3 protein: CASSSSTGFSYEQYF
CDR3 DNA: TGTGCCAGCAGCTCTTCGACAGGTTTCTCCTACGAGCAGTACTTC

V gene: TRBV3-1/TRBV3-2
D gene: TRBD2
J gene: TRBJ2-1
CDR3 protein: CASSHPSSGSYNEQFF
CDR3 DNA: TGTGCCAGCAGCCATCCGTCTAGCGGCTCCTACAATGAGCAGTTCTTC